This T cell receptor beta chain is drawn from a study of T cells after yellow fever vaccination. Unmatched junction bases numbered 0, after V lost 1 base and J lost 7 bases. This CDR3 has 13 residues. Germline V CDR1 and CDR2: SGHRS, YFSETQ. From the 5' RACE reads, TCRdb called clonotypes with MiXCR, one entry per CDR3 protein. This repertoire shows 340,000 or so distinct CDR3 sequences, approximately 12% found once; its top ten account for about 3%. The sequence came from a man aged 18 to 30 who received the YFV17D yellow fever vaccine. The V and J genes are TRBV5-1 and TRBJ2-1; 9 bases agree with TRBD2. The source material was CD4+ T cells sorted from PBMCs, sampled 15 days after the yellow fever booster vaccination. The CDR3 DNA is TGCGCCAGCAGCTTGCTAGCGGGGAATGAGCAGTTCTTC. Its translation is CASSLLAGNEQFF.